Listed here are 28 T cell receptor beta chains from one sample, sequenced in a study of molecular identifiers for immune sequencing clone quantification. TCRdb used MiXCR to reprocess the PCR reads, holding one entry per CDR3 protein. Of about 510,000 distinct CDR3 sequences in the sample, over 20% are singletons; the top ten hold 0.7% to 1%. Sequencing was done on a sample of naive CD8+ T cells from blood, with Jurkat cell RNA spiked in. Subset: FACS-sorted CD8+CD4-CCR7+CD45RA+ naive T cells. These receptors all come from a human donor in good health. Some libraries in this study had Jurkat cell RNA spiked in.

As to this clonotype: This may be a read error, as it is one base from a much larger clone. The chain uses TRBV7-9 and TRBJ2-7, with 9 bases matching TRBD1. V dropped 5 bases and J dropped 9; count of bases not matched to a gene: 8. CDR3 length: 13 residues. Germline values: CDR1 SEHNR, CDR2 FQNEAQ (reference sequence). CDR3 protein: CASSRQGVSVQYF. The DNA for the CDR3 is TGTGCCAGCAGCCGACAGGGGGTTAGCGTGCAGTACTTC.

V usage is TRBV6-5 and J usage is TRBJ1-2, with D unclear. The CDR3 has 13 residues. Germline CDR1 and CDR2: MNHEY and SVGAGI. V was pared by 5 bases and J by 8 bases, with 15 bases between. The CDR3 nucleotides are TGTGCCAGCAGTACTGCCCCGGTGGGGGGCTACACCTTC. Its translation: CASSTAPVGGYTF.

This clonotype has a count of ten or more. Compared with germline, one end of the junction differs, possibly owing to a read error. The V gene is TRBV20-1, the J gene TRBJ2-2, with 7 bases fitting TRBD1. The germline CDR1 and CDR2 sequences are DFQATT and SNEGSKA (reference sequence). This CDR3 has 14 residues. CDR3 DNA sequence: TGCAGTGCTGGGGACAGATCGAACCCCGGGGAGCTGTTTTTT. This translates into CSAGDRSNPGELFF.

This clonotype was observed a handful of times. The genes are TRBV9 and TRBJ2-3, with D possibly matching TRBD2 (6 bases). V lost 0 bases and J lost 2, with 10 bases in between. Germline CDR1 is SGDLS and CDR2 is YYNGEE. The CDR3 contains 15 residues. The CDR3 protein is CASSVAAGITDTQYF. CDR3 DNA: TGTGCCAGCAGCGTAGCCGCGGGAATCACAGATACGCAGTATTTT.

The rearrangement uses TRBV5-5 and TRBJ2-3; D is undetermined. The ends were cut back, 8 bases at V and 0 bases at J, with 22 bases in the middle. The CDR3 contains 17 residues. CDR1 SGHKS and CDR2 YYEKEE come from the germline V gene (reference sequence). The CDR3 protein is CASLLKFPQVSTDTQYF. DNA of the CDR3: TGTGCCAGTCTACTAAAGTTCCCCCAGGTCAGCACAGATACGCAGTATTTT. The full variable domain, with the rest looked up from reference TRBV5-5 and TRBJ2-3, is DAGVTQSPTHLIKTRGQQVTLRCSPISGHKSVSWYQQVLGQGPQFIFQYYEKEERGRGNFPDRFSARQFPNYSSELNVNALLLGDSALYLCASLLKFPQVSTDTQYFGPGTRLTVL.

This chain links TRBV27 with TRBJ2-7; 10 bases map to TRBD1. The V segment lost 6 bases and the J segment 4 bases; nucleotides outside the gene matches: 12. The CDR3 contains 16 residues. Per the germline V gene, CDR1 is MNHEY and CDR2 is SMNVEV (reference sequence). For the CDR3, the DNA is TGTGCCAGCAGCAAGGAGACAGGGGGCTCCACGTACGAGCAGTACTTC. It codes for CASSKETGGSTYEQYF.

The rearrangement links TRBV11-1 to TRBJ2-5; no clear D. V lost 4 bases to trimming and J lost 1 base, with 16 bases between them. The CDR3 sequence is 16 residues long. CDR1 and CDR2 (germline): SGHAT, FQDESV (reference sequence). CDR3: CASSYAPDRCQETQYF. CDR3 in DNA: TGTGCCAGCAGCTACGCTCCTGATAGGTGCCAAGAGACCCAGTACTTC. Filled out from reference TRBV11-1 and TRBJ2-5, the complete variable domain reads EAEVAQSPRYKITEKSQAVAFWCDPISGHATLYWYRQILGQGPELLVQFQDESVVDDSQLPKDRFSAERLKGVDSTLKIQPAELGDSAMYLCASSYAPDRCQETQYFGPGTRLLVL.

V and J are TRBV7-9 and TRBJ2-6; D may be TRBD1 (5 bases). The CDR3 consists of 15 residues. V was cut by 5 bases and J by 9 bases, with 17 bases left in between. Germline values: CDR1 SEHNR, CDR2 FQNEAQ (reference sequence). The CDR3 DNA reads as TGTGCCAGCAGCCTCGGACACCAGATATACAACGTCCTGACTTTC. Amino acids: CASSLGHQIYNVLTF.

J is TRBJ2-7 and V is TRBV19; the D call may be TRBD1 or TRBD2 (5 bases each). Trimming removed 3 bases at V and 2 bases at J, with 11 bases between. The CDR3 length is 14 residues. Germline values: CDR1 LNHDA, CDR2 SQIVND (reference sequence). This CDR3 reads CASSIGGAAYEQYF. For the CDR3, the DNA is TGTGCCAGTAGTATTGGGGGTGCAGCCTACGAGCAGTACTTC.

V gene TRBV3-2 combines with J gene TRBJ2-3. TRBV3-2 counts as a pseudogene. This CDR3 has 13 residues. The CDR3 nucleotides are TGTGCCAGCAGCCGGCTAAGCACAGATACGCAGTATTTT. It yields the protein CASSRLSTDTQYF.

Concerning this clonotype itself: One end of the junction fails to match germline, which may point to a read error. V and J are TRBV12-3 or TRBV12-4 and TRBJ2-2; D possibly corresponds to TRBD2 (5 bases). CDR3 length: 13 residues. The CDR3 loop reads CASSSIIQRELLF. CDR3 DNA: TGTGCCAGCAGTTCCATCATCCAAAGGGAGCTGCTTTTT.

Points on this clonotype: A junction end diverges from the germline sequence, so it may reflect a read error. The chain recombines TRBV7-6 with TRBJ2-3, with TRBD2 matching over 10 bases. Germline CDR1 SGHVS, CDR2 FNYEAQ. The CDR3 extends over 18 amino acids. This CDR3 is CASSLDSSGGIFTNTQYF. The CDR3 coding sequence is TGTGCCAGCAGCTTAGATAGTAGCGGGGGGATCTTCACAAATACGCAGTATTTT.

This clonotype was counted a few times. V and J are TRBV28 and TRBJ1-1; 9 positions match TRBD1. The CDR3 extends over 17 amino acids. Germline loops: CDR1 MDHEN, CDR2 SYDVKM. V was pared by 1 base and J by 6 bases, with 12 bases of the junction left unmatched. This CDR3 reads CASSLLDYRGRAAEAFF. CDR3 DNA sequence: TGTGCCAGCAGTTTATTGGATTACAGGGGGCGGGCTGCTGAAGCTTTCTTT. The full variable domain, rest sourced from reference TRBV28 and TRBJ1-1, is DVKVTQSSRYLVKRTGEKVFLECVQDMDHENMFWYRQDPGLGLRLIYFSYDVKMKEKGDIPEGYSVSREKKERFSLILESASTNQTSMYLCASSLLDYRGRAAEAFFGQGTRLTVV.

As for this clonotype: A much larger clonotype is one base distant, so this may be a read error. The CDR3 here is CGVTTAGEQYF. The CDR3 DNA is TGCGGCGTTACAACAGCGGGAGAGCAGTACTTC. The gene calls are TRBV29-1 and TRBJ2-7, with 7 bases identical to TRBD2. Looked up from germline, CDR1 is SQVTM and CDR2 is ANQGSEA. This CDR3 contains 11 residues.

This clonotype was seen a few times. CDR3 amino acids: CASSSPGLAGNSPYEQYF. For the CDR3, the DNA is TGTGCCAGCAGTTCTCCCGGACTAGCGGGAAACTCCCCGTACGAGCAGTACTTC. The chain has TRBV28 and TRBJ2-7; TRBD2 agrees at 12 bases. With 4 bases clipped from V and 4 bases from J, the junction kept 14 bases outside the gene matches. This CDR3 is 18 amino acids long. Germline CDR1 is MDHEN and CDR2 is SYDVKM.

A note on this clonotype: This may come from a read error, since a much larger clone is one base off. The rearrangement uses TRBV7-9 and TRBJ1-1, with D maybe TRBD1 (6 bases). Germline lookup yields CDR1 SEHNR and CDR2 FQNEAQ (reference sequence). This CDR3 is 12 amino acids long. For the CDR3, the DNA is TGTGCCAGCAGGGGTGGGGGGGCTGACGCTTTCTTT. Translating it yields CASRGGGADAFF.

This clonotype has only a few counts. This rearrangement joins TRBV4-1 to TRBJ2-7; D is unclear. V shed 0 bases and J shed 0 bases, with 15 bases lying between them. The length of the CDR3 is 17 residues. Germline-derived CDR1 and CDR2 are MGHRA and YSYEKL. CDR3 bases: TGCGCCAGCAGCCAAGATCCGGCCATCGTAAGCTCCTACGAGCAGTACTTC. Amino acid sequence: CASSQDPAIVSSYEQYF.

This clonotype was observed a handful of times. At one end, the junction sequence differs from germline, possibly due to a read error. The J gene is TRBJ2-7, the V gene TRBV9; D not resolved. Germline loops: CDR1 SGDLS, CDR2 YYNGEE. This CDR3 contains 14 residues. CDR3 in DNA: TGTGCCGGCAGCGTAGAAGGGCTCCGGGCCGAGCAGTACTTC. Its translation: CAGSVEGLRAEQYF.

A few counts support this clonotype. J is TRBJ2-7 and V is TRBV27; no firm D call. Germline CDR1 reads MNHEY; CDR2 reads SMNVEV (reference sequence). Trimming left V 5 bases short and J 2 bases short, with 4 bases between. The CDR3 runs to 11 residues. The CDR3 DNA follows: TGTGCCAGCAGTCCCCCCTACGAGCAGTACTTC. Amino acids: CASSPPYEQYF.

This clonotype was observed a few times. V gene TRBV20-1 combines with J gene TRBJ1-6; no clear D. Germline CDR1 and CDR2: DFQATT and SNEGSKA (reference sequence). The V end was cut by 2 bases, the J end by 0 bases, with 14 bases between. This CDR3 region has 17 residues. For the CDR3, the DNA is TGCAGTGCTAGACCCCAAGACCGGAGCTCCTATAATTCACCCCTCCACTTT. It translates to CSARPQDRSSYNSPLHF.

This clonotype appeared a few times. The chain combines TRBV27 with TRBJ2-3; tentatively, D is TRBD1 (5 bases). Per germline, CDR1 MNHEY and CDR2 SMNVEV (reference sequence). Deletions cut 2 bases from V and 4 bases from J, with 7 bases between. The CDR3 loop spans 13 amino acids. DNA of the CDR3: TGTGCCAGCAGTTTAGGGGCCCCAGATACGCAGTATTTT. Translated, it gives CASSLGAPDTQYF.

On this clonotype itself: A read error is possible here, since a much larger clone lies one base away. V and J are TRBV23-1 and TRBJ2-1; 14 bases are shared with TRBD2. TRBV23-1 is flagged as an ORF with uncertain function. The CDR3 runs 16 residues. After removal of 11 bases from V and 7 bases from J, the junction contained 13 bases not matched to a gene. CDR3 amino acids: CAGPIRTSGGWNEQFF. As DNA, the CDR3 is TGCGCCGGCCCCATCCGGACTAGCGGGGGGTGGAATGAGCAGTTCTTC.

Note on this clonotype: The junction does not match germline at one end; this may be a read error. The CDR3 nucleotides read TGTGCCAGCAGCATTGGACCCGGAACGAAGGAGACCCAGCACTTC. It encodes CASSIGPGTKETQHF. The V gene is TRBV6-2 or TRBV6-3, the J gene TRBJ2-5; no reliable D call. CDR3 length equals 15 residues. Germline V gives CDR1 MNHEY, CDR2 SVGEGT.

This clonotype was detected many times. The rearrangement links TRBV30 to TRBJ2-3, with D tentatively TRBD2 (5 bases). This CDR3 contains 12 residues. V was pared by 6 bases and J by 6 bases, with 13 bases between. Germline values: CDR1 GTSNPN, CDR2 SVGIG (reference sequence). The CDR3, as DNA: TGTGCCTGCTTAGACTATGTGGATACGCAGTATTTT. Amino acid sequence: CACLDYVDTQYF.

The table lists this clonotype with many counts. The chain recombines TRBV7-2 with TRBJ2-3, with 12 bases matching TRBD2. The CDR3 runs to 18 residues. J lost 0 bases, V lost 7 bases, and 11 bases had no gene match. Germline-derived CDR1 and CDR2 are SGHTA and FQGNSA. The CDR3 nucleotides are TGTGCCAGCAAAGGCCCTAGCGGGGGGGCCGCCAGCACAGATACGCAGTATTTT. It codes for CASKGPSGGAASTDTQYF.

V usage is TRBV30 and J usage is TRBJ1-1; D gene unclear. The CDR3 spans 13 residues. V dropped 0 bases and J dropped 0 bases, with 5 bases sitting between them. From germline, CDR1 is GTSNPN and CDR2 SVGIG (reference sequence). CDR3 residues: CAWSVPLNTEAFF. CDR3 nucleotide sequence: TGTGCCTGGAGTGTACCCTTGAACACTGAAGCTTTCTTT.

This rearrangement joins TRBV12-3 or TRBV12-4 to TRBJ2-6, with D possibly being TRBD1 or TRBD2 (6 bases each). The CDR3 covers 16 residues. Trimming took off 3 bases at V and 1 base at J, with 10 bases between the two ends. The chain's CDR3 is CASSLQGGSGANVLTF. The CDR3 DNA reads TGTGCCAGCAGTTTGCAAGGGGGGTCTGGGGCCAACGTCCTGACTTTC.

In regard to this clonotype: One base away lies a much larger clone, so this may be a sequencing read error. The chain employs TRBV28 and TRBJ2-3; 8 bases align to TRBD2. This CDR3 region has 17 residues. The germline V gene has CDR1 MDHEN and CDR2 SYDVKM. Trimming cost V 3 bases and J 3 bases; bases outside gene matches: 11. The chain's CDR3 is CASSLTDWGTRTDTQYF. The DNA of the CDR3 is TGTGCCAGCAGTTTGACCGACTGGGGGACTAGAACAGATACGCAGTATTTT.